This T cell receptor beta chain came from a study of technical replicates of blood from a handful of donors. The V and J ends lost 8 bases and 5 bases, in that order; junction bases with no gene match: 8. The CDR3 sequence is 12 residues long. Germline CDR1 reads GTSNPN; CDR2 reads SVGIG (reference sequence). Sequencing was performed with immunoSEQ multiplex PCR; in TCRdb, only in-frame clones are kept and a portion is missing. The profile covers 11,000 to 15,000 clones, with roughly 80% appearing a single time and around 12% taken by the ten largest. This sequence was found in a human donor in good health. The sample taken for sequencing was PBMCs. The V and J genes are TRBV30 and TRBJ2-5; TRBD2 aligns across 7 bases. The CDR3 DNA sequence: TGTGCCGGGGGGGGGAGGTTGGAGACCCAGTACTTC. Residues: CAGGGRLETQYF.